A selection of T cell receptor beta chains follows, all from one sample in a study of radiation and T cells in renal cell carcinoma. The table came from immunoSEQ multiplex PCR; TCRdb's copy has only in-frame clones and leaves some out. The repertoire holds some 97,000 clones, with 84% as singletons. The sequencing here drew on blood, taken from a patient whose treatment included radiotherapy and nephrectomy. The source is a man aged 55 to 70 with renal cell carcinoma. CDR3s include the opening cysteine and the closing phenylalanine or tryptophan. D genes are given only for firm matches. Expanded clones get a size class; other rows say once, few or many, or leave the size out.

clone_size j_call d_call v_call cdr3_nt cdr3_aa
once TRBJ2-5 TRBD1 TRBV11-3 TGTGCCAGCAGCGACCGGGACAGTCAAGAGACCCAGTACTTC CASSDRDSQETQYF
NA TRBJ2-5 NA TRBV6-5 TGTGCCAGCGGCTGGAACCCTGGGGAGACCCAGTACTTC CASGWNPGETQYF
NA TRBJ1-1 NA TRBV13 TGTGCCAGCAGCTCGGGGTTAGCGAATCGGGACACTGAAGCTTTCTTT CASSSGLANRDTEAFF
NA TRBJ2-7 NA TRBV14 TGTGCCAGCAGCCCAGGGTGGCCCGCCTACGAGCAGTACTTC CASSPGWPAYEQYF
NA TRBJ2-7 NA TRBV15 TGTGCCACCAGCATACAGGTGAGCTCCTACGAGCAGTACTTC CATSIQVSSYEQYF
NA TRBJ2-2 NA TRBV20-1 TGCAGTGCTAGTAGCACCGGGGAGCTGTTTTTT CSASSTGELFF
NA TRBJ2-3 TRBD2 TRBV11-2 TGTGCCAGCAGCCTTAGCGGGAGCGATACGCAGTATTTT CASSLSGSDTQYF
NA TRBJ2-5 TRBD2 TRBV27 TGTGCCAGCAGCCCAGGACTAGCGGGAGTGATGGAAGAGACCCAGTACTTC CASSPGLAGVMEETQYF
NA TRBJ2-3 TRBD1 TRBV7-7 TGTGCCAGCAGTCCCGGGACAGGGACAGATACGCAGTATTTT CASSPGTGTDTQYF
NA TRBJ2-2 TRBD2 TRBV9 TGTGCCAGCAGCGTAACGGGACTAGCGCGTACCGGGGAGCTGTTTTTT CASSVTGLARTGELFF
once TRBJ2-3 NA TRBV6-5 TGTGCCAGCAGTTACGGGCCACCATGGCCGCAGTATTTT CASSYGPPWPQYF